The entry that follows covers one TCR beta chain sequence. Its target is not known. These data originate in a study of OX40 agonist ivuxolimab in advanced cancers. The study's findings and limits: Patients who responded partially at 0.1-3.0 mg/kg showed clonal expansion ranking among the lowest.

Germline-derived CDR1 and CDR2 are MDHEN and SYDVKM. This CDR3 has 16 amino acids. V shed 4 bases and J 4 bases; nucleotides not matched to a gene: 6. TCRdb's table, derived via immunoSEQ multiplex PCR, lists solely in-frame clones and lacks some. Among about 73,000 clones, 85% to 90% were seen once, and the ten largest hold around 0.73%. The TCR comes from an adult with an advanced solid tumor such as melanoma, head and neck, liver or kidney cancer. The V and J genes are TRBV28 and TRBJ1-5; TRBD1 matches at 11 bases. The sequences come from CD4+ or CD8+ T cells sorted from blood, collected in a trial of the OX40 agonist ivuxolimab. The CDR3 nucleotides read TGTGCCAGCAGTTCGGGGGACAGGGGGGGAAATCAGCCCCAGCATTTT. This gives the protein CASSSGDRGGNQPQHF.